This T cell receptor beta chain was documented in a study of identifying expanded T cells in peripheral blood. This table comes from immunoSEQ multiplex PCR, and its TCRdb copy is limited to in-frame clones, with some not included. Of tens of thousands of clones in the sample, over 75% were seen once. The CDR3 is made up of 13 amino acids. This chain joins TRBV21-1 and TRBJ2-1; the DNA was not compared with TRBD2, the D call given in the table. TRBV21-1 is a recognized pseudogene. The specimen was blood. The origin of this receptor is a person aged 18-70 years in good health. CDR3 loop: CASSLAESNEQFF. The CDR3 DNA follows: TGTGCCAGCAGCTTAGCGGAAAGCAATGAGCAGTTCTTC.